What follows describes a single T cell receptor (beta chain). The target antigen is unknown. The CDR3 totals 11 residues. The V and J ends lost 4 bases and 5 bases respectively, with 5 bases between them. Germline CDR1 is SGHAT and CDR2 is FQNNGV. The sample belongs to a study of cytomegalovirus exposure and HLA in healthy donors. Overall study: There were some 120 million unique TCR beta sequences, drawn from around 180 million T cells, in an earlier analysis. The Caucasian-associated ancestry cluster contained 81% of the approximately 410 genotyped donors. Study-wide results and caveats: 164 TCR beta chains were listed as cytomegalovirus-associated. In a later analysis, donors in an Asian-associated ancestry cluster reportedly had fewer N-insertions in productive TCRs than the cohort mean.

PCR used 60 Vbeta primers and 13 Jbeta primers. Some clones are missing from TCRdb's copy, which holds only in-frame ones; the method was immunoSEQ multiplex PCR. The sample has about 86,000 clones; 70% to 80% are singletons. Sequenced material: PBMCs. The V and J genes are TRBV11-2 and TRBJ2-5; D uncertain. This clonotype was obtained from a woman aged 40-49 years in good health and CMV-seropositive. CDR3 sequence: CASSSRETQYF. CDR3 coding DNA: TGTGCCAGCAGCTCACGGGAGACCCAGTACTTC.